This T cell receptor (beta chain) was obtained from a study of T-cell reconstitution after alpha-beta-depleted transplantation in children (dated by TCRdb to about 2016). Notes on the research overall: The study quantitatively tracked T-cell immune reconstitution after TCRalphabeta/CD19-depleted allogeneic hematopoietic cell transplantation in children using TCR repertoire profiling.

The CDR3 goes from the cysteine to the phenylalanine over 17 residues. Only the CDR3 part of the read is kept: 51 bases, read in frame from the first base. The junction shows trimming of 6 bases on V and 3 bases on J, and the gene matches do not reach 14 bases of it. Library prep was done by PCR. Sequenced on an Illumina HiSeq 2500. Molecular barcoding was employed in the preparation of TCR libraries, with unique molecular identifiers being used to normalize TCRbeta repertoire quantification. TCRdb cleaned the public reads at Q25 with fastp, built clones with MiXCR and kept in-frame beta chains. Records with the same CDR3 protein are collapsed into one entry carrying the most frequent genes and DNA. In all, the sample holds 450,000 to 600,000 distinct CDR3 sequences, and 32% of those were seen once. Jointly, the top ten make up about 2.3% of the sample. This clonotype occurred once. What antigen it recognizes has not been identified. Per-nucleotide qualities are absent, and no much larger clonotype sits a single base away.

This TCR was recovered from a human donor who donated a stem cell graft to a child with aplastic anemia. The chain joins TRBV12-3 or TRBV12-4 to TRBJ2-3; 8 bases in the junction line up with TRBD1. The sample here was PBMCs from the stem cell graft donor, taken from the stem cell graft. The bases are TGTGCCAGCAGCACCCTATCAGGGGGCGCGGTGACAGATACGCAGTATTTT. This gives the protein CASSTLSGGAVTDTQYF.